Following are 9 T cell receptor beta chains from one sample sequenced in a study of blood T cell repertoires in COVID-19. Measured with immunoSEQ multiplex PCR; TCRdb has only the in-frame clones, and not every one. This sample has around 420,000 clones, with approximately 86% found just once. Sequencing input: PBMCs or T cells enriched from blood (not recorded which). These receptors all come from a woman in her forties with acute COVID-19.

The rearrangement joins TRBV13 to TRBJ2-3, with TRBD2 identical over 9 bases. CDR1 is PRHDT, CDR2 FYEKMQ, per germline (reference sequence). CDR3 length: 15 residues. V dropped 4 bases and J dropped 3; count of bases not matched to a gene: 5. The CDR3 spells CASSSSGGKTDTQYF. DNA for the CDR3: TGTGCCAGCAGCTCCAGCGGGGGGAAAACAGATACGCAGTATTTT.

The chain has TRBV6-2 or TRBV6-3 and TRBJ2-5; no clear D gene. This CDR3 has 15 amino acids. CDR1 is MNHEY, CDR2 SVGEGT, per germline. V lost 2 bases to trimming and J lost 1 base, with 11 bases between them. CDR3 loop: CASSYGSRRQETQYF. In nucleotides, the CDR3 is TGTGCCAGCAGTTACGGGTCCAGGCGCCAAGAGACCCAGTACTTC.

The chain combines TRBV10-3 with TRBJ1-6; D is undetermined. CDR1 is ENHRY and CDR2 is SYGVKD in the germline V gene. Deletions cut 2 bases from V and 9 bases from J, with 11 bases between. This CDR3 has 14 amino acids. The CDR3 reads CAISEGLQGSPLHF. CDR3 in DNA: TGTGCCATCAGTGAGGGACTTCAAGGTTCACCCCTCCACTTT.

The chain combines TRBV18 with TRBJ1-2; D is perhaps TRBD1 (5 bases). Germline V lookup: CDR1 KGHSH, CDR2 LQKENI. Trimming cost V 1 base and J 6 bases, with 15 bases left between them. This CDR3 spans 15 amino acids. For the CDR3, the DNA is TGTGCCAGCTCACCACTGGGGCAGGTTTTCGATGGCTACACCTTC. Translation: CASSPLGQVFDGYTF.

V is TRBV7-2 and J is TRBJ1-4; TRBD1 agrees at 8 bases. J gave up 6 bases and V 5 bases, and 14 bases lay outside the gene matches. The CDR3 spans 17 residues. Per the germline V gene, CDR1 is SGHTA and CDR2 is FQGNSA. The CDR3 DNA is TGTGCCAGCAGCGTACAGGGGGATCTCCGTTATGATGAAAAACTGTTTTTT. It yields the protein CASSVQGDLRYDEKLFF.

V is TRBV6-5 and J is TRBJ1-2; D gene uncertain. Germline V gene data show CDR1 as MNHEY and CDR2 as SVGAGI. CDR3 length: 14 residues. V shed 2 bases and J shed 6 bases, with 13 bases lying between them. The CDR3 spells CASSYGQSMDGYTF. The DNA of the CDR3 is TGTGCCAGCAGTTACGGTCAGTCAATGGATGGCTACACCTTC.

CDR3 nucleotides: TGTGCCATCAGTGTGGATCGGGGGAGCAATCAGCCCCAGCATTTT. It codes for CAISVDRGSNQPQHF. The chain recombines TRBV10-3 with TRBJ1-5; D might be TRBD1 (5 bases). Germline V lookup: CDR1 ENHRY, CDR2 SYGVKD. The CDR3 runs 15 residues. Deletions cut 4 bases from V and 1 base from J, with 11 bases between.

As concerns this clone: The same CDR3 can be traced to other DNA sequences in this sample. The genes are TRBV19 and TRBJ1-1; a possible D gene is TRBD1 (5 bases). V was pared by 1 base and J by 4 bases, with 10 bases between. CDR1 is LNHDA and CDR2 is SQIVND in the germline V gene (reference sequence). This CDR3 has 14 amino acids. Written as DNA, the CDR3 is TGTGCCAGTAGTATAGCTGGGGGAGGCACTGAAGCTTTCTTT. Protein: CASSIAGGGTEAFF.

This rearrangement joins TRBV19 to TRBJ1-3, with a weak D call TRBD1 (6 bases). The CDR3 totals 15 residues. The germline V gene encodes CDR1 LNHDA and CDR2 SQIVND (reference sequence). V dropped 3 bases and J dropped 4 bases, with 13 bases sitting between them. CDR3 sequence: CASSILGARGNTIYF. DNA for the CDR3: TGTGCCAGTAGTATTTTGGGGGCGCGAGGAAACACCATATATTTT.